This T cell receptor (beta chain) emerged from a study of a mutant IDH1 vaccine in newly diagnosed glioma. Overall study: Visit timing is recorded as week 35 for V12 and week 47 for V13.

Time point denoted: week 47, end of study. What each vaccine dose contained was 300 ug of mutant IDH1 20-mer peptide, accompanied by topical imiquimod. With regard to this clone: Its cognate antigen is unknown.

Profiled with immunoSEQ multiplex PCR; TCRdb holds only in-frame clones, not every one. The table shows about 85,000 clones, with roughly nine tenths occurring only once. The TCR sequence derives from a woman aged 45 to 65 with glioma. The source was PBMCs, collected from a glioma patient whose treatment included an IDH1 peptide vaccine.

The CDR3 nucleotides read TGCGCCAGCAGCCCCCCGGGAGGGGACGAGCAGTACTTC. This translates into CASSPPGGDEQYF. V is TRBV5-1 and J is TRBJ2-7, with 8 bases identical to TRBD2. CDR3 length: 13 residues. V was pared by 4 bases and J by 5 bases, with 5 bases of the junction left unmatched. Per germline, CDR1 SGHRS and CDR2 YFSETQ.